This T cell receptor beta chain was identified during a study of T-cell reconstitution after alpha-beta-depleted transplantation in children. Study findings and constraints: After transplant, at about two months, alpha-beta T cells were reportedly derived from several hundred expanded graft clones. T-cell counts and diversity at one year post-transplant came mainly from newly produced T cells. High day-60 TCRbeta diversity in some patients came from surviving recipient T cells and thymic progenitors.

Unique molecular identifiers were used in preparing the TCRbeta library. TCRdb reanalysed the PCR reads using MiXCR and keeps one entry per CDR3 protein. The sample contains about a million distinct CDR3 sequences, about 29% of which appear only once. For this clonotype: As yet, its antigen is unknown.

The source of this sequence is a boy under two years old who had a stem cell transplant for SCID, so the T cells may come from the graft donor. Sequences were derived from PBMCs, mostly from graft donor cells, sampled 360 days after TCRalphabeta/CD19-depleted stem cell transplant.

CDR3 in amino acids: CASSLAFLEGGTDTQYF. In DNA form, the CDR3 reads TGTGCCAGCAGCTTAGCGTTCTTAGAGGGCGGCACAGATACGCAGTATTTT. The rearrangement links TRBV7-9 to TRBJ2-3; the D gene is possibly TRBD2 (5 bases). V lost 0 bases and J lost 1, with 14 bases in between. CDR1 is SEHNR and CDR2 is FQNEAQ in the germline V gene (reference sequence). The CDR3 extends over 17 amino acids.